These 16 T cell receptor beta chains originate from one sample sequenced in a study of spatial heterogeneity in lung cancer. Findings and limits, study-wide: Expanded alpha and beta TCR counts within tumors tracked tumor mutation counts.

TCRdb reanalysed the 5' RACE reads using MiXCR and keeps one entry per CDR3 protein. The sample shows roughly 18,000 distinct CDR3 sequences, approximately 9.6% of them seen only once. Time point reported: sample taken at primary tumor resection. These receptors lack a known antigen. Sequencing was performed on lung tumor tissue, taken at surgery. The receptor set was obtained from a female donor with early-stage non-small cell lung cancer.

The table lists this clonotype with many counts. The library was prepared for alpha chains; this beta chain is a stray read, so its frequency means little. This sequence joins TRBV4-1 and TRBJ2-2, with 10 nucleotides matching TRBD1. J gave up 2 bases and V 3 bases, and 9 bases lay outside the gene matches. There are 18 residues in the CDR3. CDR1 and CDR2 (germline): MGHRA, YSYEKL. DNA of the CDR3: TGCGCCAGCAGCCAGGACAGGGGGGCTAGCGTAAACACCGGGGAGCTGTTTTTT. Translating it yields CASSQDRGASVNTGELFF.

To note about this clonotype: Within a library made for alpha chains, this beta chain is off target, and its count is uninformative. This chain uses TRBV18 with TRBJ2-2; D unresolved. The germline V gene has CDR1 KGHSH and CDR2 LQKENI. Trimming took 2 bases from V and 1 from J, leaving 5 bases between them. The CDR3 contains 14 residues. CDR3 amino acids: CASSPGVNTGELFF. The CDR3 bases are TGTGCCAGCTCACCAGGGGTGAACACCGGGGAGCTGTTTTTT.

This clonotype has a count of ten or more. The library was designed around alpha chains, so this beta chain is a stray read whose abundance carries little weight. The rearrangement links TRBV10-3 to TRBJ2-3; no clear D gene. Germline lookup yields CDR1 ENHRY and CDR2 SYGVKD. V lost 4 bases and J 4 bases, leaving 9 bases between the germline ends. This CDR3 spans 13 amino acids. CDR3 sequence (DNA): TGTGCCATCAGTGTAGGTTGGGCAGATACGCAGTATTTT. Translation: CAISVGWADTQYF.

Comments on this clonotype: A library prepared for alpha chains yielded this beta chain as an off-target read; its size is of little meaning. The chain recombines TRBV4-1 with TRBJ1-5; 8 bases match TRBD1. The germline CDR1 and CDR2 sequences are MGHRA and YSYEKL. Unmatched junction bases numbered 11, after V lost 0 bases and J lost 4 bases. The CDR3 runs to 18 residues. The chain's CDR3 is CASSQDNIETGANQPQHF. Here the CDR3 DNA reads TGCGCCAGCAGCCAAGATAACATTGAGACAGGGGCAAATCAGCCCCAGCATTTT.

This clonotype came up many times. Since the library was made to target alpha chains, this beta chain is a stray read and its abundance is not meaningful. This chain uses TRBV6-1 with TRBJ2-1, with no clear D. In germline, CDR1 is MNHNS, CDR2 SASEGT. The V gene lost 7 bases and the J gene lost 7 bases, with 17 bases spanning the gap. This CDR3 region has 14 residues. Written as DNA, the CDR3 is TGTGCCAGCAACCGGGCTGACAACTCGAATGAGCAGTTCTTC. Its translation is CASNRADNSNEQFF.

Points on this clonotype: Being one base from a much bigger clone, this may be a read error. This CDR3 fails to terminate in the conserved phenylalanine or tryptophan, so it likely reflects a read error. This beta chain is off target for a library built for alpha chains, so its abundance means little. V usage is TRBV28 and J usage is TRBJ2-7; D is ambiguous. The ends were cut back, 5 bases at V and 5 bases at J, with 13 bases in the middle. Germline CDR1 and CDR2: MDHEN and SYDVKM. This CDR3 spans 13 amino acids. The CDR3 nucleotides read TGTGCCAGCAGTGTCATATCAACAAACGAGCAGTACTCC. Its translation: CASSVISTNEQYS.

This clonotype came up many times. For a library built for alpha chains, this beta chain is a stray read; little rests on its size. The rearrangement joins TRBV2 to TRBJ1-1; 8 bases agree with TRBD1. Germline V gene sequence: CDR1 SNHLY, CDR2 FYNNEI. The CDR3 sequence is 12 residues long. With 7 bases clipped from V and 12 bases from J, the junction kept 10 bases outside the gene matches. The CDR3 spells CASTRSRDRSFF. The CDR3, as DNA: TGTGCCAGCACCAGGTCCCGGGACAGGTCTTTCTTT.

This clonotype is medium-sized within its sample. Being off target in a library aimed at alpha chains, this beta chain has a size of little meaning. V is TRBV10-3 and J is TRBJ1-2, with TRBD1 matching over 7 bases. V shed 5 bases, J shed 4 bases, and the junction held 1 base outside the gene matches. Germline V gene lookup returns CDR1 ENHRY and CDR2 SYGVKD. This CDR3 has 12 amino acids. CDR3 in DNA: TGTGCCATCAGTCGACAGGGCTATGGCTACACCTTC. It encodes CAISRQGYGYTF.

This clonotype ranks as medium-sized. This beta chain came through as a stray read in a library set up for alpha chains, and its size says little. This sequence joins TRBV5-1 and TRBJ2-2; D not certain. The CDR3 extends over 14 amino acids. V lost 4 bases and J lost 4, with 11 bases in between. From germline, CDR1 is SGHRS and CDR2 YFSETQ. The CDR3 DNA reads TGCGCCAGCAGCGCGACCCCGTTCACCGGGGAGCTGTTTTTT. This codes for CASSATPFTGELFF.

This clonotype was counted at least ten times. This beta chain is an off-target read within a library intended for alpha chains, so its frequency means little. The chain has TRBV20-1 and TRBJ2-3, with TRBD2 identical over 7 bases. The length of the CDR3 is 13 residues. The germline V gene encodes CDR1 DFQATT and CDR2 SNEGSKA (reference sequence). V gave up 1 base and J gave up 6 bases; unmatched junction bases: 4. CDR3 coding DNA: TGCAGTGCTAGAGGGGCCGGGAGGGATACGCAGTATTTT. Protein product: CSARGAGRDTQYF.

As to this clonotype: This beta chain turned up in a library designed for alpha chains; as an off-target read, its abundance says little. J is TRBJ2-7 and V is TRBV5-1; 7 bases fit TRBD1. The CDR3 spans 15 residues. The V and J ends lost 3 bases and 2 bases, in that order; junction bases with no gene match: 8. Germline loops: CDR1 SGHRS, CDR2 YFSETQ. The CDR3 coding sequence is TGCGCCAGCAGCTCGAACAGGGGTCCTACCTACGAGCAGTACTTC. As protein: CASSSNRGPTYEQYF.

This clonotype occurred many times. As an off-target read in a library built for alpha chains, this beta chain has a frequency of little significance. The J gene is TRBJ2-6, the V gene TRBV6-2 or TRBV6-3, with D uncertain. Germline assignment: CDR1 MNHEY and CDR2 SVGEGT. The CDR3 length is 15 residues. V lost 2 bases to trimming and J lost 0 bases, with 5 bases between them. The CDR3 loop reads CASSYRSSGANVLTF. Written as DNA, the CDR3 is TGTGCCAGCAGTTACAGGAGCTCTGGGGCCAACGTCCTGACTTTC.

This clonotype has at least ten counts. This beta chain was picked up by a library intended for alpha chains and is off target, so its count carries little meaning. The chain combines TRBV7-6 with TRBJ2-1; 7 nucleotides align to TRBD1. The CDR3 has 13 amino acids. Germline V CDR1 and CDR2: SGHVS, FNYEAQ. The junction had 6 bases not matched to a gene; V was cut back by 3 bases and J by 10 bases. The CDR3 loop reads CASSLYRGREQFF. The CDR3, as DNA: TGTGCCAGCAGCTTGTACAGGGGCCGGGAGCAGTTCTTC.

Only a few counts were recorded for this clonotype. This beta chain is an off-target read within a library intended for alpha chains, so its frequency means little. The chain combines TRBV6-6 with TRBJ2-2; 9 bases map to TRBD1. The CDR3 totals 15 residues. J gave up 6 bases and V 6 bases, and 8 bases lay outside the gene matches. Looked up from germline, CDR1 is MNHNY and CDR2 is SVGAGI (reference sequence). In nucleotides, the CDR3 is TGTGCCAGCAGCCCTCCCGGGACAGGGCCCGGGGAGCTGTTTTTT. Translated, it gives CASSPPGTGPGELFF.

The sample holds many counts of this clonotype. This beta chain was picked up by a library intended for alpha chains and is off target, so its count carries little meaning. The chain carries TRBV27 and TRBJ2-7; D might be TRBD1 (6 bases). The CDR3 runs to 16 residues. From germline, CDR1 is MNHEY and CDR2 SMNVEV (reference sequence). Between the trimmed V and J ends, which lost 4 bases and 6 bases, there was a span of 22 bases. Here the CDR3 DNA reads TGTGCCAGCAGTTCAACCCAGGGGATTCTCATCGGCGAGCAGTACTTC. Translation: CASSSTQGILIGEQYF.

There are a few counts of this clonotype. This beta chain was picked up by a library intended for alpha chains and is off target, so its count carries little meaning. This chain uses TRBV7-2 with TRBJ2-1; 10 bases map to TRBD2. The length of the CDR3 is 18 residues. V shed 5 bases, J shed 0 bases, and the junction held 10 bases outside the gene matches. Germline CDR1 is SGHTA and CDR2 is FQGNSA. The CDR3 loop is CASSPWRASGGSYNEQFF. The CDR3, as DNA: TGTGCCAGCAGCCCATGGAGGGCTAGCGGGGGCTCCTACAATGAGCAGTTCTTC.